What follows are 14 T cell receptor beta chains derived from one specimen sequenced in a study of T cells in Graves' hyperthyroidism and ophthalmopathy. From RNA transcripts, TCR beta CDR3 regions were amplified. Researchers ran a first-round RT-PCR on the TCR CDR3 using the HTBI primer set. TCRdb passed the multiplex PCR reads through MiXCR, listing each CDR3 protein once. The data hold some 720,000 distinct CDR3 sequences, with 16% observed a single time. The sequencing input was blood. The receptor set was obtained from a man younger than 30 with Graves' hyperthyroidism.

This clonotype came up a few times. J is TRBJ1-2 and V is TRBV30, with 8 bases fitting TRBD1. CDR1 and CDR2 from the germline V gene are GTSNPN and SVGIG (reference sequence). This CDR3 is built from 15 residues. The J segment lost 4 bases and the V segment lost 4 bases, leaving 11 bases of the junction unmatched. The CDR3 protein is CAWTLTRGRLYGYTF. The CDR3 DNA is TGTGCCTGGACCCTAACCAGGGGGCGCCTCTATGGCTACACCTTC.

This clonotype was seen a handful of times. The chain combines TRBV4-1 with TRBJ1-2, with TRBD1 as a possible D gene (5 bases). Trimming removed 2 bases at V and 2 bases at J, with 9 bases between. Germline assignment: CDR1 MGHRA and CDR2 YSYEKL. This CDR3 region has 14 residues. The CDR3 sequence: CASSQLDINYGYTF. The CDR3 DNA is TGCGCCAGCAGCCAACTGGACATAAACTATGGCTACACCTTC.

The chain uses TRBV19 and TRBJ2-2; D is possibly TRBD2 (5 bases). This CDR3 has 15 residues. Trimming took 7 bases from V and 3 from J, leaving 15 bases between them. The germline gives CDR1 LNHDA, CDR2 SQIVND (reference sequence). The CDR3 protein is CASTVSPGYTGELFF. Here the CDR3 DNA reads TGTGCCAGTACCGTATCCCCGGGGTACACCGGGGAGCTGTTTTTT.

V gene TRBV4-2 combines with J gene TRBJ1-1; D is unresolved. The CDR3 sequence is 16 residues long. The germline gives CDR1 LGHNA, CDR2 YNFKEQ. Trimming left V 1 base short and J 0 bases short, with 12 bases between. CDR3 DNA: TGTGCCAGCAGCCAAGCCGTTGGGCAGGTGAACACTGAAGCTTTCTTT. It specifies CASSQAVGQVNTEAFF.

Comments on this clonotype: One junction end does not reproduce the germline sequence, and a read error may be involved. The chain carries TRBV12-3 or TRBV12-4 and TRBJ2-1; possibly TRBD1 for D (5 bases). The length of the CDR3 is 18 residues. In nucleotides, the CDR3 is TGTGCCAGCAGTATCCTACCTGGGGCGAAAAGCTCCTACAGTGAGCAGTTCTTC. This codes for CASSILPGAKSSYSEQFF.

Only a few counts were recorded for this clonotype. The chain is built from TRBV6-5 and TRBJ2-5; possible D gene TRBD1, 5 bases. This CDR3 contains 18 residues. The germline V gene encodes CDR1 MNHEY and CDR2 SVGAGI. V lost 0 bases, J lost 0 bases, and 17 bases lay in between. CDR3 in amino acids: CASSYSKGSGRDQETQYF. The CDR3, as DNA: TGTGCCAGCAGTTACTCGAAAGGATCGGGCAGGGACCAAGAGACCCAGTACTTC.

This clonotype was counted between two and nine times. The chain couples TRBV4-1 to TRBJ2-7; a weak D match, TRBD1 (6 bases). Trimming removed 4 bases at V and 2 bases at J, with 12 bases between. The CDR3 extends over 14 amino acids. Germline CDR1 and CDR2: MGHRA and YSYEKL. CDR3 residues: CASSPERGTYEQYF. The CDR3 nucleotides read TGCGCCAGCAGCCCTGAGAGGGGGACCTACGAGCAGTACTTC.

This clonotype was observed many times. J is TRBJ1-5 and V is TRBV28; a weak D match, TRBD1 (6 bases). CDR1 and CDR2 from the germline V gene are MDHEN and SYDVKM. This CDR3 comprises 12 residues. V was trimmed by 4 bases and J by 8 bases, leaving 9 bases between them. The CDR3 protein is CASSSYREPQHF. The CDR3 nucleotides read TGTGCCAGCAGTTCCTACAGGGAGCCCCAGCATTTT. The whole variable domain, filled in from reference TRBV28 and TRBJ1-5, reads DVKVTQSSRYLVKRTGEKVFLECVQDMDHENMFWYRQDPGLGLRLIYFSYDVKMKEKGDIPEGYSVSREKKERFSLILESASTNQTSMYLCASSSYREPQHFGDGTRLSIL.

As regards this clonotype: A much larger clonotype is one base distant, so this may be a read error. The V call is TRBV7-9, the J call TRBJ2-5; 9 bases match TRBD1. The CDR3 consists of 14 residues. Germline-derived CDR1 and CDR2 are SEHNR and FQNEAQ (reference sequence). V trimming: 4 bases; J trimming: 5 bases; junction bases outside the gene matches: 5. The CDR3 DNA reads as TGTGCCAGCAGCTCCTGGGACAGGGCTGAGACCCAGTACTTC. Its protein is CASSSWDRAETQYF.

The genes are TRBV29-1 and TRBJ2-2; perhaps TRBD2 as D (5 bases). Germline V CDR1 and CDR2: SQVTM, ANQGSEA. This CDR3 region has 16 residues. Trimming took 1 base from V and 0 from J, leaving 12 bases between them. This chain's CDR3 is CSVEAGIPPNTGELFF. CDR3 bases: TGCAGCGTTGAAGCCGGGATTCCCCCGAACACCGGGGAGCTGTTTTTT.

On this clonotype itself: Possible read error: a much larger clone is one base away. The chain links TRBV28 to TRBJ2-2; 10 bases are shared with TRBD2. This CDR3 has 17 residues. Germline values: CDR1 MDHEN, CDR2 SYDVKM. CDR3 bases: TGTGCCAGCATTTTATACCTAGCGGGAGCGAACACCGGGGAGCTGTTTTTT. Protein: CASILYLAGANTGELFF.

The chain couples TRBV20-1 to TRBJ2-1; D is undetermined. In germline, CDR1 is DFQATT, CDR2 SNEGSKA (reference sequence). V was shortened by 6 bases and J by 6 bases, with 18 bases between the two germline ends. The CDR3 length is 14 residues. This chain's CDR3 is CSARTPGPSNEQFF. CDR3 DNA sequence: TGCAGTGCCCGAACCCCGGGCCCCTCCAATGAGCAGTTCTTC.

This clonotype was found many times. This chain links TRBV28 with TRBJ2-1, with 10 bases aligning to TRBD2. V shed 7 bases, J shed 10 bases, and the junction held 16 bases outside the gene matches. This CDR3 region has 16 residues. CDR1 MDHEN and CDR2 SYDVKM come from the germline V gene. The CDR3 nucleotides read TGTGCCAGCAACCCAGTGGGGCTAGCGGGAGCTGGGGAGCAGTTCTTC. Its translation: CASNPVGLAGAGEQFF. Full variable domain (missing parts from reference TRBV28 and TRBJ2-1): DVKVTQSSRYLVKRTGEKVFLECVQDMDHENMFWYRQDPGLGLRLIYFSYDVKMKEKGDIPEGYSVSREKKERFSLILESASTNQTSMYLCASNPVGLAGAGEQFFGPGTRLTVL.

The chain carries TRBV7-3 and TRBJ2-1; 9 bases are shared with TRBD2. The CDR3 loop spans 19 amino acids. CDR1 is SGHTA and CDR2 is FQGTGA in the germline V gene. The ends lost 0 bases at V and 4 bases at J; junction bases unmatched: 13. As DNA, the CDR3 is TGTGCCAGCAGCTTAACGGGAAGAATTAGCGGGAGAGCATACAATGAGCAGTTCTTC. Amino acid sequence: CASSLTGRISGRAYNEQFF.